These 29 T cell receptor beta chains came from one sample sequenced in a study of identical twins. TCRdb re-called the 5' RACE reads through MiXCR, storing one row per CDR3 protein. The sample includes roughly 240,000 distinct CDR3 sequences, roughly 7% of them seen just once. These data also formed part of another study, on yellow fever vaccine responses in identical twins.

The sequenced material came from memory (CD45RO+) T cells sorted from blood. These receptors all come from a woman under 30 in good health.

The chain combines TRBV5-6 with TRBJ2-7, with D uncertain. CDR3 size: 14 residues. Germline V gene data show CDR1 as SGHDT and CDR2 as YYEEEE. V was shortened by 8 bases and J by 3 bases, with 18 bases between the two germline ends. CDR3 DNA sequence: TGTGCCAGGGGCCCTGGGATGTCCTGCTACGAGCAGTACTTC. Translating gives CARGPGMSCYEQYF.

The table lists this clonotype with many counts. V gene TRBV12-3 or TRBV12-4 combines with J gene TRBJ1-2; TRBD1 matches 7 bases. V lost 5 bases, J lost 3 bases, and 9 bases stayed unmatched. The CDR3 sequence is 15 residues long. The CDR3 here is CASSPQGGPYYGYTF. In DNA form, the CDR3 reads TGTGCCAGCAGTCCCCAGGGGGGGCCCTACTATGGCTACACCTTC.

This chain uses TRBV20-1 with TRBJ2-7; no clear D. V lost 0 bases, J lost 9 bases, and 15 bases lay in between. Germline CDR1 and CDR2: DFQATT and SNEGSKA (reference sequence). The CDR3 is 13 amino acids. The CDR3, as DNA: TGCAGTGCTAGAGATAAGTTCGACGGCAGGCAGTACTTC. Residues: CSARDKFDGRQYF.

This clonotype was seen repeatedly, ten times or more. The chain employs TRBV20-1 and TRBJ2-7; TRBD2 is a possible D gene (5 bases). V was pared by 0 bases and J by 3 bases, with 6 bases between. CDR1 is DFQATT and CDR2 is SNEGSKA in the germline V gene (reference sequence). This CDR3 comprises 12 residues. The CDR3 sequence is CSARDRDYEQYV. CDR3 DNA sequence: TGCAGTGCTAGAGATCGGGACTACGAGCAGTACGTC.

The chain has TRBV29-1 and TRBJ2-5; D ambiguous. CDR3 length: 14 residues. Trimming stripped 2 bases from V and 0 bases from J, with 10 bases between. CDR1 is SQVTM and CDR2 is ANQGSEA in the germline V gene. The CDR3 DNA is TGCAGCGTTGAAACTACCATGTACCAAGAGACCCAGTACTTC. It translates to CSVETTMYQETQYF.

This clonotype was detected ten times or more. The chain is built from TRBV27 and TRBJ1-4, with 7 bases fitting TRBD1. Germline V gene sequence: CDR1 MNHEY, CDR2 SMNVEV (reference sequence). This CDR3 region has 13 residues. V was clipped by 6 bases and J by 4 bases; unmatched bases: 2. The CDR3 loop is CASRGQYNEKLFF. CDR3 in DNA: TGTGCCAGCAGGGGACAGTATAATGAAAAACTGTTTTTT. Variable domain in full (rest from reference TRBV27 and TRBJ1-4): EAQVTQNPRYLITVTGKKLTVTCSQNMNHEYMSWYRQDPGLGLRQIYYSMNVEVTDKGDVPEGYKVSRKEKRNFPLILESPSPNQTSLYFCASRGQYNEKLFFGSGTQLSVL.

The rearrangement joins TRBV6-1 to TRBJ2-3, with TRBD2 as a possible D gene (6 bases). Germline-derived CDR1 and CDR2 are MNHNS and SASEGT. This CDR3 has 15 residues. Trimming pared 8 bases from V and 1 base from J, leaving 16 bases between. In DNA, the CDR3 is TGTGCCAGCTCAACAAGGTCGGGGGGCACAGATACGCAGTATTTT. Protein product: CASSTRSGGTDTQYF.

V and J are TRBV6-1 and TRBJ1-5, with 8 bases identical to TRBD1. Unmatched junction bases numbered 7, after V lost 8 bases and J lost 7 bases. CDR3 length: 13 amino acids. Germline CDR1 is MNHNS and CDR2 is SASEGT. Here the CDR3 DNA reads TGTGCCAGCGGACAGGGTCCACGACAGCCCCAGCATTTT. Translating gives CASGQGPRQPQHF.

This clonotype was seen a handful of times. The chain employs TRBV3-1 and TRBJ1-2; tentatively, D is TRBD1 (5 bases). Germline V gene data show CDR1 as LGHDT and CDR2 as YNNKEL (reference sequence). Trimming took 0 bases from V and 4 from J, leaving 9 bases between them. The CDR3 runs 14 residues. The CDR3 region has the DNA TGTGCCAGCAGCCAAGAGGGGGGTCCCTATGGCTACACCTTC. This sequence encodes CASSQEGGPYGYTF.

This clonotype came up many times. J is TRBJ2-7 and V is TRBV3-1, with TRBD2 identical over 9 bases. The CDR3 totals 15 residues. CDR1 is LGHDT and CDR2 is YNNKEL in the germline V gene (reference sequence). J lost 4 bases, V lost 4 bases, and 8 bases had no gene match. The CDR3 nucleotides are TGTGCCAGCAGCCGAGCTAGCGGGGAGCCGTACGAGCAGTACTTC. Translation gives CASSRASGEPYEQYF.

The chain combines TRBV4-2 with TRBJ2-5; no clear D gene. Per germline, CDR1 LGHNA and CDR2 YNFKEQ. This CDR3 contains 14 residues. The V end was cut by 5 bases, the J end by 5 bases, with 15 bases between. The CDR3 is CASSKGLDGETQYF. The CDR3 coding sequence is TGTGCCAGCAGCAAGGGCCTGGATGGGGAGACCCAGTACTTC.

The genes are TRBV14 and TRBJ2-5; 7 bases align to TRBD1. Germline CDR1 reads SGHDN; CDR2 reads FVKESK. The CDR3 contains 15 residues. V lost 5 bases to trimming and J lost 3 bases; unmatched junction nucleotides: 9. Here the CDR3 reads CASSFRQGIEETQYF. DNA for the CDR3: TGTGCCAGCAGCTTTCGACAGGGCATAGAAGAGACCCAGTACTTC. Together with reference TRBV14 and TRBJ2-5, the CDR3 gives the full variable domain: EAGVTQFPSHSVIEKGQTVTLRCDPISGHDNLYWYRRVMGKEIKFLLHFVKESKQDESGMPNNRFLAERTGGTYSTLKVQPAELEDSGVYFCASSFRQGIEETQYFGPGTRLLVL.

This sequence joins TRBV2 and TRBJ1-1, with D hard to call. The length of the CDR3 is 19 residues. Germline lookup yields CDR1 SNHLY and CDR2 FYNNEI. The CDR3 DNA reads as TGTACCTTCTGCTTAGAACCCCTTGCAAGGTGGGGTGGGAACACTGAAGCTTTCTTT. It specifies CTFCLEPLARWGGNTEAFF. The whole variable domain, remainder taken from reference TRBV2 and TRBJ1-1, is EPEVTQTPSHQVTQMGQEVILRCVPISNHLYFYWYRQILGQKVEFLVSFYNNEISEKSEIFDDQFSVERPDGSNFTLKIRSTKLEDSAMYFCTFCLEPLARWGGNTEAFFGQGTRLTVV.

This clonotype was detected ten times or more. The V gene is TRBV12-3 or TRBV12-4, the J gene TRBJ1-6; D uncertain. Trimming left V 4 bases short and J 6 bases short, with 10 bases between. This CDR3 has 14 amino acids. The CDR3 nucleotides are TGTGCCAGCAGTTCCTCCGGGCTTAATTCACCCCTCCACTTT. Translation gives CASSSSGLNSPLHF.

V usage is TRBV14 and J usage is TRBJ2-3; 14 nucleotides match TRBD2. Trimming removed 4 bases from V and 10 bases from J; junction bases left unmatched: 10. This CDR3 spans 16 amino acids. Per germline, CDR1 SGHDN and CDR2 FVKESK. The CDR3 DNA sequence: TGTGCCAGCAGCCCCCCGGGACTAGCGGGAGAGTGGGCGCAGTATTTT. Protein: CASSPPGLAGEWAQYF.

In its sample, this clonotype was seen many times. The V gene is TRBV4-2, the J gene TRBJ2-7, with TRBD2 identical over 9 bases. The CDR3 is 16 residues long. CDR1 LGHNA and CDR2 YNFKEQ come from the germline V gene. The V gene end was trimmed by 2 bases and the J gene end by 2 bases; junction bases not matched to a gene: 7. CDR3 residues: CASSQTRLAEPYEQYF. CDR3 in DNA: TGTGCCAGCAGCCAAACTAGACTAGCGGAGCCCTACGAGCAGTACTTC.

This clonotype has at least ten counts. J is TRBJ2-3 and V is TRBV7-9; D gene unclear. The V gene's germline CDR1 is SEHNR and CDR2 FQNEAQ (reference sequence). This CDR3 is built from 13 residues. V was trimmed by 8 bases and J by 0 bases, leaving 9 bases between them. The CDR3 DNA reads TGTGCCAGCGTTCCCGCTAGCACAGATACGCAGTATTTT. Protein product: CASVPASTDTQYF.

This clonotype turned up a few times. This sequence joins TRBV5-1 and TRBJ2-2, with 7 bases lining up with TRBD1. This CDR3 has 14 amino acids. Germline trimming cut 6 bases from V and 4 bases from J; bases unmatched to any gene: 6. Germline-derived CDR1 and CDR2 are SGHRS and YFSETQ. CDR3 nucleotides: TGCGCCAGCAAAAGACAGGGTGGCACCGGGGAGCTGTTTTTT. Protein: CASKRQGGTGELFF. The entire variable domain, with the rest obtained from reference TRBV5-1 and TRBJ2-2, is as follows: KAGVTQTPRYLIKTRGQQVTLSCSPISGHRSVSWYQQTPGQGLQFLFEYFSETQRNKGNFPGRFSGRQFSNSRSEMNVSTLELGDSALYLCASKRQGGTGELFFGEGSRLTVL.

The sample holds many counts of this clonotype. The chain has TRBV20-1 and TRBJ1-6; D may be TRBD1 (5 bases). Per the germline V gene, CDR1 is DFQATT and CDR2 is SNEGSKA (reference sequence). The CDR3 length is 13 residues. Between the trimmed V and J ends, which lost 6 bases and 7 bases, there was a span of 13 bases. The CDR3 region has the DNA TGCAGTGCGACGTGGGCAGGGAATTCACCCCTCCACTTT. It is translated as CSATWAGNSPLHF.

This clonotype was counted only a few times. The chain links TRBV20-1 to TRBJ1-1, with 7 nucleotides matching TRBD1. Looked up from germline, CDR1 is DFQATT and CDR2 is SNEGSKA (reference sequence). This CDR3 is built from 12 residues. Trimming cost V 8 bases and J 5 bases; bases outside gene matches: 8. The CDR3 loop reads CSLQGLGTEAFF. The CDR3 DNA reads TGCAGTTTACAGGGGCTGGGGACTGAAGCTTTCTTT.

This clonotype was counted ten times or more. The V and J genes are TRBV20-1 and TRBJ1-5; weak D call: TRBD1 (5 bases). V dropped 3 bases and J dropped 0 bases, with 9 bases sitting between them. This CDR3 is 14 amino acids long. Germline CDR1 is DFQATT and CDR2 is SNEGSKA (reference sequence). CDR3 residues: CSASKGYSNQPQHF. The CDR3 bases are TGCAGTGCTAGTAAGGGGTATAGCAATCAGCCCCAGCATTTT.

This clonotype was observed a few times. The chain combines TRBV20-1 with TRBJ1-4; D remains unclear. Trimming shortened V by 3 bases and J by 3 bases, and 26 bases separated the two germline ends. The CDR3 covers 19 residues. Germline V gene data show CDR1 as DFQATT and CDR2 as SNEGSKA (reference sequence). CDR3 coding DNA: TGCAGTGCTAGCCGCTGGGAGGCCAGGTTCTATGGGGCTAATGAAAAACTGTTTTTT. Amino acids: CSASRWEARFYGANEKLFF.

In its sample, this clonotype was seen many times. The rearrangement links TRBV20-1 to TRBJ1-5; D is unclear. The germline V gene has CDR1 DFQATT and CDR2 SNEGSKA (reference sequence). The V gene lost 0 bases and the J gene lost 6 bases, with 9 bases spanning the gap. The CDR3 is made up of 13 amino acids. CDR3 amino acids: CSARDHRTQPQHF. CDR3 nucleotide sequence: TGCAGTGCTAGAGATCACCGCACTCAGCCCCAGCATTTT.

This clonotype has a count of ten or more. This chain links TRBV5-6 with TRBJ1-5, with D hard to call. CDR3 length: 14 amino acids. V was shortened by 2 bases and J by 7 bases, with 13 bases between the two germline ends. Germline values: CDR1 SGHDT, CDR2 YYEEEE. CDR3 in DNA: TGTGCCAGCAGCTTTCGGGGTGGAGGCCAGCCCCAGCATTTT. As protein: CASSFRGGGQPQHF.

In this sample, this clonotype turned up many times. This CDR3 reads CASSRLGTDYQPQHF. CDR3 nucleotide sequence: TGTGCCAGCAGTCGACTCGGGACAGACTATCAGCCCCAGCATTTT. This rearrangement joins TRBV28 to TRBJ1-5; TRBD1 aligns across 7 bases. From germline, CDR1 is MDHEN and CDR2 SYDVKM. The CDR3 has 15 residues. V dropped 5 bases and J dropped 5; count of bases not matched to a gene: 9.

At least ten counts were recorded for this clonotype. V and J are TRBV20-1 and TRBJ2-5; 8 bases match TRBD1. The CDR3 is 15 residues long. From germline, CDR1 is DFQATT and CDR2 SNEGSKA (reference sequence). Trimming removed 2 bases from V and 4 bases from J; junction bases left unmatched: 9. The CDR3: CSARSGQARGETQYF. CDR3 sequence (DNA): TGCAGTGCTAGATCGGGACAGGCAAGGGGAGAGACCCAGTACTTC.

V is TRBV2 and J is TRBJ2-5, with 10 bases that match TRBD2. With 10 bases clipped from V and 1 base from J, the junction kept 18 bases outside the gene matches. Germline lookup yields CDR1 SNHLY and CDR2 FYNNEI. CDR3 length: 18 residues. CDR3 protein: CAIRRNRVASGSQETQYF. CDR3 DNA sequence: TGTGCCATCAGACGTAACCGGGTGGCTAGCGGGAGCCAAGAGACCCAGTACTTC.

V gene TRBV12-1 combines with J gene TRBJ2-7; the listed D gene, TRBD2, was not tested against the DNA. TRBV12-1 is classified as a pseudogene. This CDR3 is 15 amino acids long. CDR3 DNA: TGTGCCAGCAGCGTCGGGCTCCTCTGCTCCTACGAGCAGTACTTC. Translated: CASSVGLLCSYEQYF.

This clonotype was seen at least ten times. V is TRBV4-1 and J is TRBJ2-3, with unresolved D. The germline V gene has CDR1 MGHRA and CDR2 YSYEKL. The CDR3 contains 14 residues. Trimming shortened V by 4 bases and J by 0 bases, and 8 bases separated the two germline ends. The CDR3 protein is CASSLVLSTDTQYF. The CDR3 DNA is TGCGCCAGCAGCCTGGTCCTCAGCACAGATACGCAGTATTTT.